A single T cell receptor beta chain is shown here with its context. Its target is not known. Each CDR3 protein gets one entry after TCRdb re-called the 5' RACE reads with MiXCR. The sample carries some 80,000 distinct CDR3 sequences, 5% recorded once. Germline V gene sequence: CDR1 MGHRA, CDR2 YSYEKL. The CDR3 runs to 17 residues. V trimming: 3 bases; J trimming: 10 bases; junction bases outside the gene matches: 14. The source of the sample is a study of early T cells in non-severe SARS-CoV-2 infection. Study-wide results and limits: Sequences matched to VDJdb favored anti-spike CD8 responses, while private and CD4 specificities were missed.

This receptor was obtained from an adult who was a healthcare worker with PCR-confirmed SARS-CoV-2 infection or an uninfected control (not recorded which). The chain recombines TRBV4-1 with TRBJ2-1; 11 nucleotides match TRBD2. Sequenced material: whole blood, taken at baseline. CDR3 in amino acids: CASSHPPTSGSIGEQFF. DNA of the CDR3: TGCGCCAGCAGCCATCCACCTACTAGCGGGAGCATCGGGGAGCAGTTCTTC.